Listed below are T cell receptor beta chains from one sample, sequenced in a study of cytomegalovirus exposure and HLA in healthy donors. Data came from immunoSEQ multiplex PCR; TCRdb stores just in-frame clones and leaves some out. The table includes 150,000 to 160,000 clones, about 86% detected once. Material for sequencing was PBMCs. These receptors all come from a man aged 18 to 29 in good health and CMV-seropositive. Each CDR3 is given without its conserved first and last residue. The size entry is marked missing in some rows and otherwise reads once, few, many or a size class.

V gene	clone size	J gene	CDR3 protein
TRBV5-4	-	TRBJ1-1	ASSSALPKTTEAF
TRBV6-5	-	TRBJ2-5	ASTLRQEAETQY
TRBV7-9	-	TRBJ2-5	ASSPPSSGGARQETQY
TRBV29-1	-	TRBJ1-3	SVEGGSGNTIY
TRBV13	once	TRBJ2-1	ASSQGGAGGPHNEQF
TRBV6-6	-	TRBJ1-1	ASSRQTGITEAF
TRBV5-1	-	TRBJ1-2	ASRLVDLNEYGYT
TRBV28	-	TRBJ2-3	ASRRDFTDTQY
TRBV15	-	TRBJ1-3	ATSRGQGSGNTIY
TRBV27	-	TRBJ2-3	ASSAPEKGAGTQY
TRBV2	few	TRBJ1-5	ASRRDRAANQPQH
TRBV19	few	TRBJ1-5	ASSITGYGNQPQH
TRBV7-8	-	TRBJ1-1	ASSKGTGVLTEAF
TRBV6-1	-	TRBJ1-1	ASRDYDTMNTEAF
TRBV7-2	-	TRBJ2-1	ASRLEYGSYNEQF
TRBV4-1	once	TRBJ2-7	ASSQDGEGRYSSYEQY
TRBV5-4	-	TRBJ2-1	ASRGQGKLNEQF
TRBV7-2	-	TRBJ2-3	ASSLSVGVTGGGTDTQY
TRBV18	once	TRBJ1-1	ASSPSAGNTEAF
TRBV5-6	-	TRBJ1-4	ASSFGTGNEKLF
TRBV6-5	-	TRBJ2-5	ASSSRGFQTGETQY
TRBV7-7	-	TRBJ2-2	ASSPGQGGTGELF